This is a list of T cell receptor beta chains from one sample in a study of tumor and adjacent non-tumor tissue in lung cancer. MiXCR was run by TCRdb on the multiplex PCR reads, yielding one entry per CDR3 protein. Of some 93,000 distinct CDR3 sequences in the sample, just over 65% were seen once. The source material was lung tumor tissue. These receptors originate from a man in his 60s with non-small cell lung cancer. CDR3s include the opening cysteine and the closing phenylalanine or tryptophan. D genes are given only for firm matches. Not all rows give a size; the values are once, few, many and, for expanded clones, a class.

J	V	D	size	CDR3	DNA
TRBJ2-3	TRBV12-3/TRBV12-4	TRBD1	NA	CASRPTTGSTDTQYF	TGTGCCAGTAGACCTACGACAGGGAGCACAGATACGCAGTATTTT
TRBJ2-3	TRBV20-1	NA	NA	CSASGGLSTDTQYF	TGCAGTGCTAGCGGGGGCCTTAGCACAGATACGCAGTATTTT
TRBJ2-7	TRBV19	NA	NA	CDSSIGRENEQYF	TGTGACAGTAGTATTGGCAGGGAGAACGAGCAGTACTTC
TRBJ2-3	TRBV29-1	TRBD1	NA	CSVTGGKNGATSTDTQYF	TGCAGCGTGACAGGGGGAAAAAACGGGGCGACTAGTACAGATACGCAGTATTTT
TRBJ1-2	TRBV11-2	TRBD1	NA	CASSPGQRDIGGYTF	TGTGCCAGCAGCCCGGGACAGAGGGATATAGGGGGTTACACCTTC
TRBJ2-1	TRBV6-2/TRBV6-3	NA	NA	CASKGGVAINEWFF	TGTGCCAGCAAAGGGGGTGTGGCGATCAATGAGTGGTTCTTC
TRBJ2-3	TRBV27	NA	NA	CASSQQGSPTDMQYF	TGTGCCAGCAGTCAGCAGGGATCTCCCACAGATATGCAGTATTTT
TRBJ2-1	TRBV7-8	TRBD1	NA	CDSGPRQGVNEQFF	TGTGACAGCGGCCCGAGACAGGGGGTCAATGAGCAGTTCTTC
TRBJ2-1	TRBV6-5	NA	NA	CASMWGNGQFF	TGTGCCAGCATGTGGGGTAATGGGCAGTTTTTC
TRBJ2-7	TRBV11-1	NA	NA	CASSFPGGAHKQYF	TGTGCCAGCAGCTTTCCCGGCGGCGCTCACAAGCAGTACTTC
TRBJ2-7	TRBV20-1	TRBD1	NA	CSVLDRDRGFEQYF	TGCAGTGTTCTGGACCGGGACAGGGGGTTTGAGCAGTACTTC
TRBJ1-2	TRBV4-3	TRBD1	many	CASSRGTGNYGYTF	TGCGCCAGCAGCCGAGGGACAGGCAACTATGGCTACACCTTC
TRBJ2-3	TRBV11-1	TRBD2	NA	CATSKVAGVTGTQYF	TGTGCCACCAGCAAGGTGGCGGGAGTCACAGGTACGCAGTATTTT
TRBJ1-3	TRBV10-3	NA	few	CAIRSWGPGSGNTIYF	TGTGCCATCAGGTCATGGGGCCCAGGGTCTGGAAACACCATATATTTT
TRBJ1-1	TRBV12-3/TRBV12-4	NA	NA	CAISLMGCNTEAFF	TGTGCCATCAGTTTGATGGGATGTAACACTGAAGCTTTCTTT
TRBJ2-4	TRBV4-2	NA	NA	CANSQAQASGSFAKNIQYF	TGTGCCAACAGCCAAGCGCAGGCTAGTGGATCGTTTGCCAAAAACATTCAGTACTTC
TRBJ2-6	TRBV11-2	NA	NA	CASNTGTGANVLTF	TGTGCCAGTAACACGGGGACTGGGGCCAACGTCCTGACTTTC
TRBJ2-3	TRBV5-1	TRBD1	NA	CASSGGTGVDTQYF	TGCGCCAGCAGCGGAGGGACAGGGGTAGATACGCAGTATTTT
TRBJ2-1	TRBV11-3	TRBD2	NA	CVSSLDPGRGYNGQFF	TGTGTCAGCAGCTTAGATCCGGGGCGGGGGTACAATGGGCAGTTCTTC
TRBJ2-6	TRBV29-1	NA	once	CSVDGIGANLLTF	TGCAGCGTTGATGGTATCGGGGCCAACCTCCTGACTTTC
TRBJ2-5	TRBV5-1	NA	many	CASSSGSETQYF	TGCGCCAGCAGCTCCGGGTCGGAGACCCAGTACTTC
TRBJ2-3	TRBV4-1	NA	NA	CASGHTQGGTDTQYF	TGCGCCAGCGGCCACACACAAGGGGGCACAGATACGCAGTATTTT
TRBJ1-1	TRBV11-2	NA	medium-sized	CASRSVGGNEAFF	TGTGCCAGCAGGTCCGTGGGGGGTAATGAAGCTTTCTTT
TRBJ2-5	TRBV12-3/TRBV12-4	NA	once	CVSRLRERAGQEAQYF	TGTGTCAGCAGATTAAGGGAAAGAGCGGGACAAGAGGCCCAGTACTTC
TRBJ2-3	TRBV20-1	TRBD2	NA	CSASPPRGGGDTQYF	TGCAGTGCTAGCCCCCCGCGGGGGGGTGGAGATACGCAGTATTTT